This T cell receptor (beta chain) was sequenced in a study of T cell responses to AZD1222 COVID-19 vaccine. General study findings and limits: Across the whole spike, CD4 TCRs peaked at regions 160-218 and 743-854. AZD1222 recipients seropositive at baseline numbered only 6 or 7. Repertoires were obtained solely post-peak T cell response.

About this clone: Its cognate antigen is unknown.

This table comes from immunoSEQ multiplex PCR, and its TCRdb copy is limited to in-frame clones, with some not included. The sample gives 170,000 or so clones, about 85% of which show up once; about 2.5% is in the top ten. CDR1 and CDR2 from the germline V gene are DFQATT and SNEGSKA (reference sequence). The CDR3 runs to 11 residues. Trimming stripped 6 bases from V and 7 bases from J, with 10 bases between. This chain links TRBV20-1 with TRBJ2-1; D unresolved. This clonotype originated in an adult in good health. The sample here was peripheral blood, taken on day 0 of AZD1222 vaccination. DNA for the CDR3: TGCAGTGCGCCCCGGCAAAATGAGCAGTTCTTC. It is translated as CSAPRQNEQFF.